A selection of T cell receptor beta chains follows, all from one sample in a study of blood T cell repertoires in COVID-19. Libraries were prepared by immunoSEQ multiplex PCR; TCRdb keeps only in-frame clonotypes and omits some of them. The data contain about 140,000 clones, over 80% of them singletons. The sample consisted of PBMCs or T cells enriched from blood (not recorded which). The receptors come from a man between 60 and 75 years old who had recovered from COVID-19. Each CDR3 is given with its conserved first and last residue. Fields, in order: clone size, V gene, D gene, J gene, CDR3 DNA, CDR3 protein. D genes are given only for firm matches. The size of a clone is reported for some rows only, either as once, few or many, or as a class for expanded clones.

.,TRBV28,.,TRBJ1-1,TGTGCCAGCACCCTACAGGGACTAAACACTGAAGCTTTCTTT,CASTLQGLNTEAFF
.,TRBV6-5,TRBD2,TRBJ2-1,TGTGCCAGCGGGGGACTAGCGGGAGTGGGGGAGCAGTTCTTC,CASGGLAGVGEQFF
.,TRBV29-1,.,TRBJ1-2,TGCAGCGTTGAGGCGGGTTCTGGCTACACCTTC,CSVEAGSGYTF
.,TRBV12-3/TRBV12-4,.,TRBJ1-1,TGTGCCAGCAGCCTACTGAACACTGAAGCTTTCTTT,CASSLLNTEAFF
.,TRBV4-2,.,TRBJ2-7,TGTGCCAGCAGCCAAGATAGGGGACTGACCTACGAGCAGTACTTC,CASSQDRGLTYEQYF
.,TRBV2,.,TRBJ1-4,TGTGCCAGCAGTAGAACAGGGCTCGAAAAACTGTTTTTT,CASSRTGLEKLFF
.,TRBV12-3/TRBV12-4,TRBD1,TRBJ1-5,TGTGCCAGCAGTCGACAGGGTTATCAGCCCCAGCATTTT,CASSRQGYQPQHF
few,TRBV28,.,TRBJ2-1,TGTGCCAGCAACCCATCTAGACCCTACAATGAGCAGTTCTTC,CASNPSRPYNEQFF
.,TRBV5-4,.,TRBJ2-1,TGTGCCAGCACCCCAGAGAGGTCTCGAGGCAATGAGCAGTTCTTC,CASTPERSRGNEQFF
.,TRBV10-2,.,TRBJ1-2,TGCGCCAGCAGTGGGGGGGGAACTTACTATGGCTACACCTTC,CASSGGGTYYGYTF
.,TRBV2,TRBD1,TRBJ1-1,TGTGCCAGCAACCAACAGGGGGCTTACACTGAAGCTTTCTTT,CASNQQGAYTEAFF
.,TRBV28,.,TRBJ1-2,TGTGCCAGCAGTTTAAGGGGACATTTCTATGGCTACACCTTC,CASSLRGHFYGYTF
.,TRBV5-4,.,TRBJ2-7,TGTGCCAGCAGCCGGGACTCTAGGTACGAGCAGTACTTC,CASSRDSRYEQYF
.,TRBV5-6,TRBD1,TRBJ1-5,TGTGCCAGCAGCCTAGAGCTTGACAGGGATAGCAATCAGCCCCAGCATTTT,CASSLELDRDSNQPQHF
.,TRBV2,TRBD1,TRBJ2-5,TGTGCCAGCAGGATACAACTGGGACAGGGCTTGGAGACCCAGTACTTC,CASRIQLGQGLETQYF
.,TRBV6-1,.,TRBJ1-5,TGTGCCAGCAGTGGGAGTCTTGGTGCGGCTAGCAATCAGCCCCAGCATTTT,CASSGSLGAASNQPQHF
.,TRBV5-4,TRBD1,TRBJ1-1,TGTGCCAGCAGCTTGGACAGGGGGCTGAACACTGAAGCTTTCTTT,CASSLDRGLNTEAFF
medium-sized,TRBV5-1,TRBD1,TRBJ1-4,TGCGCCAGCAGCTTGATGGGGACAGAAGGGGAAAAACTGTTTTTT,CASSLMGTEGEKLFF
.,TRBV19,TRBD2,TRBJ2-1,TGTGCCAGTAGAGTACTAGCGGGGGGCTATGAGCAGTTCTTC,CASRVLAGGYEQFF
few,TRBV2,.,TRBJ1-6,TGTGCCAGCAGTGATCCCACAGAGCTGAATTCACCCCTCCACTTT,CASSDPTELNSPLHF
few,TRBV24-1,.,TRBJ1-2,TGTGCCACCAGTGATTCGCAAGGTGGAGACTATGGCTACACCTTC,CATSDSQGGDYGYTF
.,TRBV10-2,.,TRBJ2-4,TGCGCCAGCAAGAAGGGGGAGGGAAACATTCAGTACTTC,CASKKGEGNIQYF
.,TRBV5-5,.,TRBJ2-3,TGTGCCAGCAGCTTGGCAGGGTTTGGTGATACGCAGTATTTT,CASSLAGFGDTQYF
.,TRBV23-1,.,TRBJ2-1,TGCGCCAGCAGTCAATCGGCAGGGTACAATGAGCAGTTCTTC,CASSQSAGYNEQFF
once,TRBV5-4,.,TRBJ2-3,TGTGCCAGCAGCTTGCCACCCACTAGCACAGATACGCAGTATTTT,CASSLPPTSTDTQYF
.,TRBV3-1/TRBV3-2,TRBD1,TRBJ2-1,TGTGCCAGCAGCCATTGGGACAGAAACAATGAGCAGTTCTTC,CASSHWDRNNEQFF
.,TRBV6-5,.,TRBJ2-5,TGTGCCAGCAGTCGGGACTTTCTGGGAGAGACCCAGTACTTC,CASSRDFLGETQYF
.,TRBV19,TRBD1,TRBJ1-2,TGTGCCAGTAGTATCGGACAGGGATTTAACTATGGCTACACCTTC,CASSIGQGFNYGYTF
.,TRBV2,TRBD1,TRBJ1-2,TGTGCCAGCAGGGACAGGGGAAATAACTATGGCTACACCTTC,CASRDRGNNYGYTF
.,TRBV7-9,TRBD1,TRBJ1-3,TGTGCCAGCAGCTCATACTCGGGACAGGGTATGGGAAACACCATATATTTT,CASSSYSGQGMGNTIYF
few,TRBV14,.,TRBJ2-7,TGTGCCAGCAGCCAAGAAAGGGGGATCTACGAGCAGTACTTC,CASSQERGIYEQYF
few,TRBV2,.,TRBJ2-5,TGTGCCAGCAGTGAAGCGCTTCGAGGGCCCTCCGCGCGAGAGACCCAGTACTTC,CASSEALRGPSARETQYF
.,TRBV28,.,TRBJ1-5,TGTGCCAGCAGTTTAGTCCAGTCCAATCAGCCCCAGCATTTT,CASSLVQSNQPQHF
.,TRBV5-1,.,TRBJ1-6,TGCGCCAGCAGCGACGGGCCCCCCAGGGATTCACCCCTCCACTTT,CASSDGPPRDSPLHF
.,TRBV2,.,TRBJ1-4,TGTGCCAGCAGCCTCTACAGTTTGAATGAAAAACTGTTTTTT,CASSLYSLNEKLFF
few,TRBV5-1,TRBD1,TRBJ2-2,TGCGCCAGCAGCACAAGGACAGGGAGCGGGGAGCTGTTTTTT,CASSTRTGSGELFF
.,TRBV10-3,TRBD2,TRBJ2-2,TGTGCCATCGAGGCGCAAGCGGGATCGGGGACCGGGGAGCTGTTTTTT,CAIEAQAGSGTGELFF
few,TRBV18,.,TRBJ2-5,TGTGCCAGCTCACCTGGGGGGAAGGAGACCCAGTACTTC,CASSPGGKETQYF
.,TRBV18,.,TRBJ2-5,TGTGCCAGCTCACCGCAGACAGGCGACGAGACCCAGTACTTC,CASSPQTGDETQYF